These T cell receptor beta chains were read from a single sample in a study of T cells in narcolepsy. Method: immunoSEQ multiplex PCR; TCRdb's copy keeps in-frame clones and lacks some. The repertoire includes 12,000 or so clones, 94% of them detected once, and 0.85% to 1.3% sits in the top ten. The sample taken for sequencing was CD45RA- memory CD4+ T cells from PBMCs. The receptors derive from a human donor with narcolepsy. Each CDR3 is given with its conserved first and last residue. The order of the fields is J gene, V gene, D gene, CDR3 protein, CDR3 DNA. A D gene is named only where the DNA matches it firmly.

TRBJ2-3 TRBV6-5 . CASSRRTSGDTQYF TGTGCCAGCAGTCGAAGGACATCCGGAGATACGCAGTATTTT
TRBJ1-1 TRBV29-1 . CSVCLGAANTEAFF TGCAGCGTTTGTCTGGGGGCGGCGAACACTGAAGCTTTCTTT
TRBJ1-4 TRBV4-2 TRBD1 CASSQSNRGLREKLFF TGTGCCAGCAGCCAATCAAACAGGGGGTTGAGGGAAAAACTGTTTTTT
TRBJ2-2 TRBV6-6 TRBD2 CASSYSWGGAGELFF TGTGCCAGCAGTTACTCGTGGGGAGGGGCCGGGGAGCTGTTTTTT
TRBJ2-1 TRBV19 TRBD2 CASNPLTSGAYNEQFF TGTGCCAGTAACCCATTGACTAGCGGGGCCTACAATGAGCAGTTCTTC
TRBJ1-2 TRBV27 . CASSLLQGPGGYTF TGTGCCAGCAGTTTACTTCAAGGGCCGGGTGGCTACACCTTC
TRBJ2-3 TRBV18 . CASSGLLTDTQYF TGTGCCAGCTCTGGACTACTCACAGATACGCAGTATTTT
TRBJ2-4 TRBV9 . CASSVDLGLSKNIQYF TGTGCCAGCAGCGTAGATCTGGGATTGTCCAAAAACATTCAGTACTTC
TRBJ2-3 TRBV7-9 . CASSSRGGLEGTDTQYF TGTGCCAGCAGCTCCCGAGGAGGGCTGGAGGGCACAGATACGCAGTATTTT
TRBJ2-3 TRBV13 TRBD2 CASSRTSGLAGGGPRTDTQYF TGTGCCAGCAGCAGAACCTCGGGACTAGCGGGGGGAGGTCCTCGCACAGATACGCAGTATTTT
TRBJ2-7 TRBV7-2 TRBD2 CASSLALAVRYEQYF TGTGCCAGCAGCTTAGCCCTAGCGGTGAGGTACGAGCAGTACTTC
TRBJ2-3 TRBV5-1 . CASSLTLGGPRSDTQYF TGCGCCAGCAGCTTAACTCTAGGGGGGCCTCGCTCAGATACGCAGTATTTT
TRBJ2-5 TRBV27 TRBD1 CASSSPGQSLTQYF TGTGCCAGCAGTTCCCCGGGACAGTCTTTGACCCAGTACTTC
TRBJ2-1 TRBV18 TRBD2 CASSPLSLAGPLANEQFF TGTGCCAGCTCACCACTATCGCTAGCGGGTCCCTTAGCGAATGAGCAGTTCTTC
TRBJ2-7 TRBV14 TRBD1 CASAGQGAAYEQYF TGTGCCAGCGCGGGGCAGGGGGCGGCTTACGAGCAGTACTTC
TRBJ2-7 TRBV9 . CASTDRTYEQYF TGTGCCAGCACCGACCGCACCTACGAGCAGTACTTC
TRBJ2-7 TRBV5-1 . CASSLGQGSEQYF TGCGCCAGCAGCTTGGGCCAAGGGAGCGAGCAGTACTTC
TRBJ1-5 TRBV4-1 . CASSQDGQGTQPQHF TGCGCCAGCAGCCAAGATGGGCAGGGAACCCAGCCCCAGCATTTT
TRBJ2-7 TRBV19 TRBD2 CASSNREGSYEQYF TGTGCCAGTAGTAATCGGGAGGGGTCCTACGAGCAGTACTTC
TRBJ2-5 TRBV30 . CAWTVFQGETQYF TGTGCCTGGACCGTTTTCCAGGGCGAGACCCAGTACTTC
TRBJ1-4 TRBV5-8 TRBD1 CASSRRDRGRATNEKLFF TGTGCCAGCAGTCGGCGGGACAGGGGGCGGGCAACTAATGAAAAACTGTTTTTT
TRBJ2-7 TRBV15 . CATSLAQGEQYF TGTGCCACCAGCTTGGCCCAGGGGGAGCAGTACTTC
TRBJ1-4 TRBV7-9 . CASSFGGNEKLFF TGTGCCAGCAGCTTCGGAGGTAATGAAAAACTGTTTTTT
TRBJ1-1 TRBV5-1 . CASSLAGGVMNTEAFF TGCGCCAGCAGCTTGGCCGGAGGGGTTATGAACACTGAAGCTTTCTTT
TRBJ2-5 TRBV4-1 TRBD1 CASRRTGQETQYF TGCGCCAGCAGGAGGACAGGGCAAGAGACCCAGTACTTC
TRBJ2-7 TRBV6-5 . CASSSRTAGSSYEQYF TGTGCCAGCAGTTCGAGGACAGCCGGTTCCTCCTACGAGCAGTACTTC
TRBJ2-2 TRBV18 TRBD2 CASSQTSGGTGELFF TGTGCCAGCTCACAGACTAGCGGGGGCACCGGGGAGCTGTTTTTT
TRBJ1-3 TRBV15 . CATSRDQGWGDTIYF TGTGCCACCAGCAGGGATCAGGGCTGGGGAGACACCATATATTTT
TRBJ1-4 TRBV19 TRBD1 CASSSGQGRTNEKLFF TGTGCCAGTAGCTCGGGACAGGGCCGAACTAATGAAAAACTGTTTTTT
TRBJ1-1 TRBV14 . CASSRLNTEAFF TGTGCCAGCAGCCGATTAAACACTGAAGCTTTCTTT
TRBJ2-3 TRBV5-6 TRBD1 CASSPGTGSADTQYF TGTGCCAGCAGCCCCGGGACAGGGTCCGCAGATACGCAGTATTTT
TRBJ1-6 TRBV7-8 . CASSQGNREGGSPLHF TGTGCCAGCAGCCAAGGCAATAGGGAGGGTGGTTCACCCCTCCACTTT
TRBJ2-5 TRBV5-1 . CASCVRGDQETQYF TGCGCCAGCTGCGTCAGGGGTGATCAAGAGACCCAGTACTTC
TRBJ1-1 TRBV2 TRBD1 CASSGGTGGGLNTEAFF TGTGCCAGCAGTGGAGGGACAGGGGGCGGGTTGAACACTGAAGCTTTCTTT
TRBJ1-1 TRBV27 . CASSLRTPGGEAFF TGTGCCAGCAGTTTACGCACCCCCGGTGGTGAAGCTTTCTTT